Listed here are 2 T cell receptor beta chains from one sample, sequenced in a study of T cells in Graves' hyperthyroidism and ophthalmopathy. Using RNA transcripts as the source, TCR beta CDR3 regions were amplified. Researchers ran a first-round RT-PCR on the TCR CDR3 using the HTBI primer set. TCRdb re-derived calls from the multiplex PCR reads in MiXCR, one entry per CDR3 protein. The sample includes roughly 290,000 distinct CDR3 sequences, about an eighth seen only once; the top ten take roughly 8%. The sequenced sample was blood. These receptors all stem from a woman in her thirties with Graves' hyperthyroidism that later progressed to Graves' ophthalmopathy.

This clonotype was detected many times. Here the CDR3 DNA reads TGTGCCAGCAGCTTAACGGGGGGTTACTTCACCGGGGAGCTGTTTTTT. It is translated as CASSLTGGYFTGELFF. V gene TRBV7-9 combines with J gene TRBJ2-2; TRBD2 matches at 7 bases. The CDR3 is 16 amino acids. The V gene's germline CDR1 is SEHNR and CDR2 FQNEAQ (reference sequence). The J segment lost 4 bases and the V segment lost 2 bases, leaving 7 bases of the junction unmatched.

This clonotype came up a few times. V is TRBV4-3 and J is TRBJ2-1; 7 bases are shared with TRBD1. This CDR3 contains 15 residues. From germline, CDR1 is LGHNA and CDR2 YSLEER. The ends lost 5 bases at V and 5 bases at J; junction bases unmatched: 9. Here the CDR3 reads CASSFDRDLHNEQFF. DNA of the CDR3: TGCGCCAGCAGCTTCGACAGGGATCTCCACAATGAGCAGTTCTTC.